This TCR beta chain derives from a study of CD8+CD57+ T cells in acquired aplastic anemia. Study in general: The sorted CD4+ and CD8+ cells yielded an average around 3 ug of DNA. Study-wide results and limits: Patients and controls shared some 29 CD8+ CDR3 sequences, which appeared highly expressed in patients and within their immunodominant clones.

CDR3 and TCR beta VDJ profiling relied on a genomic DNA template. TCRdb itself ran the reads through MiXCR, one entry per CDR3 protein. This sample has approximately 160,000 distinct CDR3 sequences, with less than 60% found just once. Those patients picked for sequencing had displayed CD8+CD57+ cell expansion on flow cytometry. The patients, all of them, had severe acquired aplastic anemia. V was clipped by 3 bases and J by 4 bases; unmatched bases: 11. The CDR3 sequence is 16 residues long. Germline loops: CDR1 DFQATT, CDR2 SNEGSKA (reference sequence). This clonotype occurred many times. Its specificity is not known.

The chain uses TRBV20-1 and TRBJ2-5; 10 bases map to TRBD2. The sequence was obtained from a human donor with aplastic anemia. What was sequenced was sorted CD4+, CD8+, or CD8+CD57+ T cells (not recorded which) from PBMCs. CDR3 bases: TGCAGTGCTAGGACTAGCGGGCTACACCTAGGAGAGACCCAGTACTTC. Translation: CSARTSGLHLGETQYF.